This T cell receptor (beta chain) was documented in a study of T cell changes during pregnancy in multiple sclerosis. Libraries were prepared by immunoSEQ multiplex PCR; TCRdb keeps only in-frame clonotypes and omits some of them. The repertoire holds nearly 60,000 clones, with less than 95% as singletons. The material sequenced was CD4+ T cells from peripheral blood mononuclear cells, taken after pregnancy. The source is a female donor in good health, enrolled as a control in a pregnancy study.

For the CDR3, the DNA is TGCGCCAGCAGCCAAGATGGTTCAACTTTTCTTGGGACAGGGATTAAAACCGGGGAGCTGTTTTTT. This translates into CASSQDGSTFLGTGIKTGELFF. The V gene is TRBV4-1, the J gene TRBJ2-2, with 9 positions matching TRBD1. The germline gives CDR1 MGHRA, CDR2 YSYEKL. J gave up 5 bases and V 0 bases, and 22 bases lay outside the gene matches. The CDR3 contains 22 residues.